A single TCR beta chain is shown here with its context. Its antigen is unknown. This sample is drawn from a study of PD-L1 blockade in urothelial cancer. General study results and limits: Better survival was forecast by a pretreatment blood TCR clonality below the median.

Some clones are missing from TCRdb's copy, which holds only in-frame ones; the method was immunoSEQ multiplex PCR. The sample has about 76,000 clones; under 90% are singletons. Germline CDR1 LGHNA, CDR2 YNFKEQ. Losses at the gene ends were 0 bases for V and 5 bases for J; bases not matched to a gene: 13. The CDR3 is 21 amino acids. Time point meaning: pretreatment peripheral blood. The TCR originated in a man aged 65 to 85 with urothelial cancer. This chain joins TRBV4-2 and TRBJ2-1; 16 positions agree with TRBD2. Here the sequenced sample was PBMCs, taken around atezolizumab (anti-PD-L1) treatment. The CDR3 loop reads CASSQDPQSGTSGGGNNEQFF. In DNA, the CDR3 is TGTGCCAGCAGCCAAGACCCCCAATCCGGGACTAGCGGGGGGGGTAACAATGAGCAGTTCTTC.